These 27 T cell receptor beta chains share one sample of origin, sequenced in a study of CD8 T cells in ankylosing spondylitis. TCRdb recomputed calls from the 5' RACE reads with MiXCR, one row per CDR3 protein. In the table there are 150,000 to 200,000 distinct CDR3 sequences, over 10% of which are singletons. The source material was blood, either unsorted or a sorted T cell fraction (not recorded which). The receptors come from a female donor with ankylosing spondylitis or in good health (not recorded which).

This clonotype was recorded at least ten times. The chain has TRBV20-1 and TRBJ1-1; no clear D gene. Germline V gene data show CDR1 as DFQATT and CDR2 as SNEGSKA (reference sequence). The CDR3 totals 11 residues. V was trimmed by 2 bases and J by 2 bases, leaving 3 bases between them. In nucleotides, the CDR3 is TGCAGTGCTAGAATAAACACTGAAGCTTTCTTT. Protein product: CSARINTEAFF.

This clonotype was counted a few times. The J gene is TRBJ1-2, the V gene TRBV4-3; 8 bases fit TRBD1. Trimming cost V 0 bases and J 1 base; bases outside gene matches: 10. Germline CDR1 is LGHNA and CDR2 is YSLEER. The CDR3 runs 18 residues. CDR3 region: CASSQEGGGQGYNYGYTF. For the CDR3, the DNA is TGCGCCAGCAGCCAAGAGGGCGGCGGACAGGGATATAACTATGGCTACACCTTC.

The rearrangement links TRBV11-3 to TRBJ2-1; the D gene could be TRBD1 or TRBD2 (6 bases each). Germline V gene data show CDR1 as SGHNT and CDR2 as YENEEA. Trimming stripped 5 bases from V and 0 bases from J, with 14 bases between. The CDR3 has 16 residues. In DNA, the CDR3 is TGTGCCAGCAGCCACGGGGGCGTCAGCTCCTACAATGAGCAGTTCTTC. Residues: CASSHGGVSSYNEQFF.

This rearrangement joins TRBV7-9 to TRBJ2-7; the D is unclear. V lost 8 bases, J lost 4 bases, and 12 bases lay in between. Germline CDR1 reads SEHNR; CDR2 reads FQNEAQ (reference sequence). There are 12 residues in the CDR3. The CDR3 is CASGPRSYEQYF. DNA for the CDR3: TGTGCCAGCGGCCCTCGGAGTTACGAGCAGTACTTC.

This clonotype has ten or more counts. The rearrangement links TRBV20-1 to TRBJ2-5; D is perhaps TRBD1 (5 bases). The CDR3 has 17 residues. Trimming removed 1 base from V and 0 bases from J, with 18 bases in between. The germline CDR1 and CDR2 sequences are DFQATT and SNEGSKA (reference sequence). CDR3 residues: CSARGRKRQWYQETQYF. The CDR3 DNA reads TGCAGTGCTAGAGGCCGAAAAAGACAGTGGTACCAAGAGACCCAGTACTTC.

This clonotype was detected only a few times. This chain links TRBV20-1 with TRBJ1-6; D is uncertain. Germline CDR1 and CDR2: DFQATT and SNEGSKA (reference sequence). V was clipped by 6 bases and J by 8 bases, with 11 bases between them. The CDR3 loop spans 12 amino acids. The CDR3 coding sequence is TGCAGTGCGGGCACCACGGATTCACCCCTCCACTTT. Protein: CSAGTTDSPLHF.

As for this clonotype: A much larger clone sits a single nucleotide away, making a read error possible. The chain employs TRBV20-1 and TRBJ2-4, with no clear D. Germline V lookup: CDR1 DFQATT, CDR2 SNEGSKA (reference sequence). This CDR3 has 16 amino acids. The CDR3 DNA sequence: TGCTGTGCTAGTTTTAGTGAAGCCCTAGCCAAAAACATTCAGTACTTC. As protein: CCASFSEALAKNIQYF.

This clonotype was seen ten or more times. The chain joins TRBV7-9 to TRBJ2-1, with 9 bases fitting TRBD2. In germline, CDR1 is SEHNR, CDR2 FQNEAQ (reference sequence). The CDR3 contains 15 residues. Losses at the gene ends were 5 bases for V and 5 bases for J; bases not matched to a gene: 7. The CDR3 DNA follows: TGTGCCAGCAGCGCAGCGGGAGGTCCTAACAATGAGCAGTTCTTC. This sequence encodes CASSAAGGPNNEQFF.

The chain uses TRBV5-1 and TRBJ1-2, with 8 positions matching TRBD1. The CDR3 extends over 15 amino acids. V trimming: 4 bases; J trimming: 8 bases; junction bases outside the gene matches: 13. The germline CDR1 and CDR2 sequences are SGHRS and YFSETQ. As DNA, the CDR3 is TGCGCCAGCAGCCCAACACCCCAGGGGGCACGGGGCTACACCTTC. It specifies CASSPTPQGARGYTF. The full variable domain, with the rest looked up from reference TRBV5-1 and TRBJ1-2, is KAGVTQTPRYLIKTRGQQVTLSCSPISGHRSVSWYQQTPGQGLQFLFEYFSETQRNKGNFPGRFSGRQFSNSRSEMNVSTLELGDSALYLCASSPTPQGARGYTFGSGTRLTVV.

The rearrangement links TRBV3-1 to TRBJ2-7, with D uncertain. Germline V CDR1 and CDR2: LGHDT, YNNKEL (reference sequence). Trimming cost V 1 base and J 4 bases, with 5 bases left between them. The CDR3 runs to 12 residues. The CDR3 loop reads CASSQALYEQYF. The CDR3 DNA reads TGTGCCAGCAGCCAAGCATTATACGAGCAGTACTTC.

The rearrangement links TRBV20-1 to TRBJ1-4; D gene ambiguous. The germline gives CDR1 DFQATT, CDR2 SNEGSKA (reference sequence). The CDR3 is made up of 12 amino acids. V lost 2 bases, J lost 8 bases, and 9 bases lay in between. DNA for the CDR3: TGCAGTGCTAGAATGGGGAGGGAAAAACTGTTTTTT. This encodes CSARMGREKLFF.

For this clonotype: Given a much more abundant clone one base away, this may be a read error. V usage is TRBV2 and J usage is TRBJ2-2; D is possibly TRBD1 (6 bases). This CDR3 has 17 residues. CDR1 SNHLY and CDR2 FYNNEI come from the germline V gene. CDR3 coding DNA: TGTGCCAGCAGTGCCGGGACATACGGAACGAACACCGGGGAGCGGTTTTTT. It specifies CASSAGTYGTNTGERFF.

Ten or more counts support this clonotype. V gene TRBV28 combines with J gene TRBJ1-3, with 7 bases that match TRBD1. Germline V gene sequence: CDR1 MDHEN, CDR2 SYDVKM. The CDR3 spans 15 residues. J gave up 2 bases and V 2 bases, and 3 bases lay outside the gene matches. The CDR3 loop reads CASSLIGGTGNTIYF. DNA of the CDR3: TGTGCCAGCAGTTTAATAGGGGGCACTGGAAACACCATATATTTT.

The CDR3 nucleotides read TGCAGTGCTTCTACCGGGAGTAGCACAGATACGCAGTATTTT. This gives the protein CSASTGSSTDTQYF. This chain uses TRBV20-1 with TRBJ2-3, with a possible D match to TRBD2 (6 bases). Trimming shortened V by 5 bases and J by 0 bases, and 12 bases separated the two germline ends. The germline V gene has CDR1 DFQATT and CDR2 SNEGSKA (reference sequence). This CDR3 region has 14 residues.

This clonotype was recorded at least ten times. The CDR3 loop is CASSPGTSFEEQYF. Here the CDR3 DNA reads TGTGCCAGCAGCCCCGGGACTAGTTTCGAGGAGCAGTACTTC. The rearrangement links TRBV7-9 to TRBJ2-7; TRBD2 agrees at 8 bases. CDR1 is SEHNR and CDR2 is FQNEAQ in the germline V gene (reference sequence). CDR3 length: 14 residues. V was clipped by 5 bases and J by 7 bases; unmatched bases: 10.

This clonotype was picked up many times. This chain uses TRBV13 with TRBJ2-7, with 9 bases that match TRBD2. The ends lost 5 bases at V and 5 bases at J; junction bases unmatched: 13. The CDR3 extends over 16 amino acids. In germline, CDR1 is PRHDT, CDR2 FYEKMQ (reference sequence). The CDR3 reads CASSPTGAGGPHEQYF. The CDR3 region has the DNA TGTGCCAGCAGCCCCACTGGTGCGGGAGGGCCCCACGAGCAGTACTTC.

At least ten counts were recorded for this clonotype. This chain uses TRBV6-2 or TRBV6-3 with TRBJ2-1; 12 positions agree with TRBD2. The CDR3 runs 16 residues. Trimming cost V 4 bases and J 2 bases; bases outside gene matches: 3. Per the germline V gene, CDR1 is MNHEY and CDR2 is SVGEGT. DNA of the CDR3: TGTGCCAGCAGTTCCGGACTAGCGGGACCCTACAATGAGCAGTTCTTC. Amino acids: CASSSGLAGPYNEQFF.

This clonotype has only a few counts. This rearrangement joins TRBV20-1 to TRBJ2-2; TRBD1 agrees at 12 bases. Trimming removed 3 bases from V and 5 bases from J; junction bases left unmatched: 13. This CDR3 is 18 amino acids long. CDR1 and CDR2 from the germline V gene are DFQATT and SNEGSKA (reference sequence). The CDR3 region is CSASPFRDRGRRTGELFF. CDR3 DNA sequence: TGCAGTGCTAGCCCCTTCCGGGACAGGGGGCGCCGGACCGGGGAGCTGTTTTTT.

CDR3 sequence reads: CASSSGPPSTDTQYF. The CDR3 DNA sequence: TGTGCCAGCAGCTCAGGACCTCCCTCAACAGATACGCAGTATTTT. The rearrangement joins TRBV7-2 to TRBJ2-3; no definite D call. This CDR3 comprises 15 residues. Trimming took off 4 bases at V and 3 bases at J, with 14 bases between the two ends. Looked up from germline, CDR1 is SGHTA and CDR2 is FQGNSA.

This clonotype was observed at least ten times. This chain uses TRBV5-1 with TRBJ2-7, with D possibly being TRBD1 (6 bases). Germline loops: CDR1 SGHRS, CDR2 YFSETQ. The CDR3 loop spans 14 amino acids. V dropped 1 base and J dropped 12 bases, with 20 bases sitting between them. In nucleotides, the CDR3 is TGCGCCAGCAGCTTGATTGAGTTCGGGACATATACGTACTTC. This encodes CASSLIEFGTYTYF.

The chain uses TRBV27 and TRBJ2-3; TRBD2 agrees at 7 bases. The CDR3 length is 14 residues. The junction had 5 bases not matched to a gene; V was cut back by 4 bases and J by 4 bases. CDR1 is MNHEY and CDR2 is SMNVEV in the germline V gene (reference sequence). The CDR3: CASSWSGNADTQYF. The DNA for the CDR3 is TGTGCCAGCAGTTGGAGCGGGAATGCAGATACGCAGTATTTT.

Ten or more counts support this clonotype. This rearrangement joins TRBV5-1 to TRBJ1-5, with D possibly being TRBD1 (5 bases). The V end lost 1 base, the J end lost 4 bases, and 9 bases lay between the germline ends. CDR1 SGHRS and CDR2 YFSETQ come from the germline V gene. CDR3 length equals 14 residues. The CDR3 spells CASSLTGLNQPQHF. In DNA, the CDR3 is TGCGCCAGCAGCTTGACAGGCTTAAATCAGCCCCAGCATTTT. Supplemented by reference TRBV5-1 and TRBJ1-5, the full variable domain reads KAGVTQTPRYLIKTRGQQVTLSCSPISGHRSVSWYQQTPGQGLQFLFEYFSETQRNKGNFPGRFSGRQFSNSRSEMNVSTLELGDSALYLCASSLTGLNQPQHFGDGTRLSIL.

This chain connects TRBV5-6 to TRBJ1-4, with TRBD1 identical over 8 bases. The germline CDR1 and CDR2 sequences are SGHDT and YYEEEE. The CDR3 has 16 residues. J was trimmed by 6 bases and V by 0 bases; bases with no gene match: 7. The CDR3 nucleotides are TGTGCCAGCAGCTTGGTGGGCCAGGGGGCTGATGAAAAACTGTTTTTT. It codes for CASSLVGQGADEKLFF.

This clonotype occurred many times. V usage is TRBV5-1 and J usage is TRBJ2-1, with 8 bases identical to TRBD1. The V and J ends lost 6 bases and 0 bases, in that order; junction bases with no gene match: 5. The CDR3 contains 15 residues. The germline gives CDR1 SGHRS, CDR2 YFSETQ. The CDR3 DNA is TGCGCCAGCAACCTCGGACAGGGCTCCTACAATGAGCAGTTCTTC. Amino acids: CASNLGQGSYNEQFF.

The gene calls are TRBV11-2 and TRBJ2-1; 11 positions agree with TRBD2. Trimming took 6 bases from V and 1 from J; bases not matched to a gene: 5. This CDR3 is built from 16 residues. Germline V lookup: CDR1 SGHAT, CDR2 FQNNGV. The CDR3 DNA sequence: TGTGCCAGCAGAAGCCCTAGCGGGAGGTCCTACAATGAGCAGTTCTTC. Its protein product is CASRSPSGRSYNEQFF.

V gene TRBV28 combines with J gene TRBJ2-5; 12 nucleotides align to TRBD1. The germline V gene encodes CDR1 MDHEN and CDR2 SYDVKM. V was pared by 5 bases and J by 3 bases, with 10 bases of the junction left unmatched. This CDR3 comprises 17 residues. CDR3 in DNA: TGTGCCAGCAGTCCACCGGGACAGGGGGCTTCCGAAGAGACCCAGTACTTC. This sequence encodes CASSPPGQGASEETQYF.

The sample holds many counts of this clonotype. J is TRBJ1-1 and V is TRBV4-1, with no clear D. V was pared by 3 bases and J by 3 bases, with 14 bases between. Germline V lookup: CDR1 MGHRA, CDR2 YSYEKL. The CDR3 consists of 15 residues. The DNA of the CDR3 is TGCGCCAGCAGCCAGCTTGGACGGACGGACACTGAAGCTTTCTTT. Translated: CASSQLGRTDTEAFF.